One sample yielded the 21 T cell receptor beta chains listed below, sequenced in a study of tumor and adjacent non-tumor tissue in lung cancer. The library came from three nested PCR rounds adapted from ARM-PCR protocols. TCRdb ran MiXCR on the multiplex PCR reads and lists one entry per CDR3 protein. The data contain around 40,000 distinct CDR3 sequences, about three fifths of them seen just once; the ten biggest clones take up roughly 42%. This sample's RNA came from whole unsorted tissue. The normal lung tissue was taken more than 3 cm from the tumor edge. The sample taken for sequencing was distant non-tumor lung tissue. Source of these receptors: a man aged 50-59 years with non-small cell lung cancer.

The chain couples TRBV30 to TRBJ1-5; 10 bases line up with TRBD1. The CDR3 is 14 residues long. Germline trimming cut 3 bases from V and 6 bases from J; bases unmatched to any gene: 5. CDR1 is GTSNPN, CDR2 SVGIG, per germline (reference sequence). In DNA form, the CDR3 reads TGTGCCTGGAGCCCCGGGACAGGGGTTCAGCCCCAGCATTTT. Protein: CAWSPGTGVQPQHF.

Turning to this clonotype: A read error may be the cause here, since a much bigger clone is one base away. V gene TRBV10-2 combines with J gene TRBJ2-2, with 7 nucleotides matching TRBD2. Germline-derived CDR1 and CDR2 are WSHSY and SAAADI. CDR3 length: 14 amino acids. This CDR3 reads CASKAGVNIGELFF. In nucleotides, the CDR3 is TGCGCCAGCAAGGCGGGAGTGAACATCGGGGAGCTGTTTTTT.

The chain couples TRBV20-1 to TRBJ2-1; 15 nucleotides agree with TRBD2. This CDR3 has 16 residues. The germline CDR1 and CDR2 sequences are DFQATT and SNEGSKA (reference sequence). The V segment lost 2 bases and the J segment 8 bases; nucleotides outside the gene matches: 7. CDR3 region: CSARRTSGGAGDEQFF. Written as DNA, the CDR3 is TGCAGTGCTAGAAGGACTAGCGGGGGGGCCGGCGATGAGCAGTTCTTC.

The chain is built from TRBV6-5 and TRBJ1-4; the match to TRBD1 covers 12 bases. Germline CDR1 is MNHEY and CDR2 is SVGAGI. The V and J ends lost 10 bases and 9 bases, in that order; junction bases with no gene match: 9. The CDR3 is made up of 14 amino acids. CDR3 DNA: TGTGCCAAGAGTACCGGGACAGGGGGCAAAAAACTGTTTTTT. This sequence encodes CAKSTGTGGKKLFF.

The chain employs TRBV11-2 and TRBJ2-1; D remains unclear. Germline V lookup: CDR1 SGHAT, CDR2 FQNNGV. Trimming shortened V by 5 bases and J by 4 bases, and 12 bases separated the two germline ends. The CDR3 runs 14 residues. CDR3 loop: CASSPLTDYNEQFF. The CDR3 DNA sequence: TGTGCCAGCAGCCCACTGACGGATTACAATGAGCAGTTCTTC.

The V and J genes are TRBV10-1 and TRBJ2-1, with D hard to call. The CDR3 has 13 residues. Trimming took off 8 bases at V and 6 bases at J, with 14 bases between the two ends. Germline values: CDR1 WNHNN, CDR2 SYGVQD (reference sequence). The CDR3 spells CASCMDGCNEQFF. The DNA of the CDR3 is TGCGCCAGCTGTATGGACGGGTGCAATGAGCAGTTCTTC.

This clonotype appeared many times. The chain is built from TRBV6-6 and TRBJ2-3; possibly TRBD1 for D (6 bases). V was pared by 5 bases and J by 1 base, with 16 bases between. The germline CDR1 and CDR2 sequences are MNHNY and SVGAGI (reference sequence). This CDR3 contains 16 residues. CDR3 loop: CASSDRQESGTDTQYF. CDR3 coding DNA: TGTGCCAGCAGTGATCGACAGGAGTCAGGCACAGATACGCAGTATTTT.

Ten or more counts support this clonotype. The J gene is TRBJ2-7, the V gene TRBV20-1; perhaps TRBD2 as D (5 bases). This CDR3 region has 13 residues. Trimming took off 2 bases at V and 5 bases at J, with 13 bases between the two ends. Germline CDR1 and CDR2: DFQATT and SNEGSKA (reference sequence). The CDR3 protein is CSARWGAQNEQYF. CDR3 bases: TGCAGTGCTAGATGGGGAGCCCAGAACGAGCAGTACTTC.

This clonotype was observed a single time. Germline and junction disagree at one end, which may indicate a read error. The chain carries TRBV6-1 and TRBJ2-6, with D possibly matching TRBD1 (6 bases). Looked up from germline, CDR1 is MNHNS and CDR2 is SASEGT. The CDR3 runs 15 residues. This CDR3 reads CASCVQGLGANVLSF. In nucleotides, the CDR3 is TGTGCCAGCTGCGTACAGGGCCTTGGGGCCAACGTCCTGTCTTTC.

As to this clonotype: One end of the junction varies from germline; a read error may be responsible. The rearrangement links TRBV5-6 to TRBJ2-5; the D gene is possibly TRBD2 (5 bases). CDR3 length equals 15 residues. Germline V gene data show CDR1 as SGHDT and CDR2 as YYEEEE. The CDR3 is CASSLSERAGETQYF. CDR3 nucleotide sequence: TGTGCGAGCAGTCTTAGCGAGAGGGCCGGCGAGACCCAGTACTTC. The full variable domain, completed using reference TRBV5-6 and TRBJ2-5, is DAGVTQSPTHLIKTRGQQVTLRCSPKSGHDTVSWYQQALGQGPQFIFQYYEEEERQRGNFPDRFSGHQFPNYSSELNVNALLLGDSALYLCASSLSERAGETQYFGPGTRLLVL.

As to this clonotype: Its ends do not fully match the called genes, so a read error is possible. This chain joins TRBV7-8 and TRBJ2-5; the D gene is possibly TRBD2 (5 bases). Germline-derived CDR1 and CDR2 are SGHVS and FQNEAQ. This CDR3 has 18 residues. The DNA for the CDR3 is TGTGCCAGTAGCTTAGCGTTTGAGACGGCCCGTGTGGGGGAGACCCAGTACTTC. It yields the protein CASSLAFETARVGETQYF.

With respect to this clonotype: One end of the junction varies from germline; a read error may be responsible. This chain connects TRBV5-1 to TRBJ2-2; 7 nucleotides agree with TRBD1. This CDR3 region has 15 residues. Germline V gene lookup returns CDR1 SGHRS and CDR2 YFSETQ. The chain's CDR3 is CVSWETTGFPGELFF. The DNA for the CDR3 is TGCGTCAGCTGGGAAACGACAGGGTTCCCCGGGGAGCTGTTTTTT. The full variable domain, rest sourced from reference TRBV5-1 and TRBJ2-2, is KAGVTQTPRYLIKTRGQQVTLSCSPISGHRSVSWYQQTPGQGLQFLFEYFSETQRNKGNFPGRFSGRQFSNSRSEMNVSTLELGDSALYLCVSWETTGFPGELFFGEGSRLTVL.

In regard to this clonotype: The missing conserved phenylalanine or tryptophan at the end of this CDR3 makes a read error likely. The J gene is TRBJ2-7, the V gene TRBV5-1; 14 bases agree with TRBD2. The CDR3 is made up of 16 amino acids. After removal of 4 bases from V and 0 bases from J, the junction contained 3 bases not matched to a gene. Germline values: CDR1 SGHRS, CDR2 YFSETQ. CDR3 in amino acids: CASSIGTSGSSYEQYL. The CDR3 DNA sequence: TGCGCCAGCAGCATCGGGACTAGCGGGAGCTCCTACGAGCAGTACTTA.

A word on this clonotype: A much larger clone lies a single base off, so this may be a read error. The rearrangement links TRBV11-2 to TRBJ1-1, with D possibly matching TRBD1 (6 bases). The CDR3 spans 15 residues. Germline-derived CDR1 and CDR2 are SGHAT and FQNNGV. This CDR3 is CVSSLALQGATEAFF. CDR3 bases: TGTGTCAGCAGCTTAGCCCTACAGGGAGCAACTGAAGCTTTCTTT.

The chain joins TRBV11-2 to TRBJ2-5; 10 nucleotides match TRBD1. V was pared by 5 bases and J by 1 base, with 10 bases of the junction left unmatched. Germline V gives CDR1 SGHAT, CDR2 FQNNGV. CDR3 length: 17 residues. The CDR3 DNA reads as TGTGCCAGCAGCCCCCCCGGACAGGGGGTAGGCCAAGAGACCCAGTACTTC. Amino acids: CASSPPGQGVGQETQYF. Together with reference TRBV11-2 and TRBJ2-5, the CDR3 gives the full variable domain: EAGVAQSPRYKIIEKRQSVAFWCNPISGHATLYWYQQILGQGPKLLIQFQNNGVVDDSQLPKDRFSAERLKGVDSTLKIQPAKLEDSAVYLCASSPPGQGVGQETQYFGPGTRLLVL.

This clonotype occurred once. The gene calls are TRBV10-2 and TRBJ1-1; possibly TRBD1 for D (5 bases). This CDR3 has 13 amino acids. Germline CDR1 reads WSHSY; CDR2 reads SAAADI. Trimming took off 9 bases at V and 6 bases at J, with 17 bases between the two ends. CDR3 sequence reads: CASCLDSASEAFF. In DNA, the CDR3 is TGCGCCAGTTGCCTAGACAGTGCCTCTGAAGCTTTCTTT.

Worth noting for this clonotype: A much larger clone differs by one base, so this may be a read error. The chain has TRBV28 and TRBJ1-5; TRBD1 matches 11 bases. Germline V gene lookup returns CDR1 MDHEN and CDR2 SYDVKM. This CDR3 region has 16 residues. The CDR3 DNA reads TGTGCCAGCAGTCCCGGACAGGGGGCGACCTATCAGTCCCAGCATTTT. Its translation is CASSPGQGATYQSQHF.

This clonotype was recorded only once. A much larger clone lies a single base off, so this may be a read error. The CDR3 loop reads CAISGVWASGGEQFF. Written as DNA, the CDR3 is TGTGCCATCAGTGGGGTATGGGCTAGCGGAGGTGAGCAGTTCTTC. The genes are TRBV10-3 and TRBJ2-1; 7 positions match TRBD2. Germline assignment: CDR1 ENHRY and CDR2 SYGVKD. The CDR3 totals 15 residues. Trimming cost V 4 bases and J 9 bases; bases outside gene matches: 12.

In the case of this clonotype: Just one base apart from a much larger clone, this may be a read error. The V and J genes are TRBV6-1 and TRBJ1-1; 7 bases are shared with TRBD1. The CDR3 is 14 residues long. CDR1 MNHNS and CDR2 SASEGT come from the germline V gene. CDR3 DNA: TGTGCCAGCAGTGTTGCAGGGGGGCTCACTGAAGCTTACTTT. Its translation: CASSVAGGLTEAYF.

This clonotype has only one observation. The germline gene is not matched at one end of the junction; a read error may be the cause. The chain carries TRBV10-3 and TRBJ2-3, with D possibly called TRBD1 or TRBD2 (6 bases each). CDR3 size: 13 residues. The germline CDR1 and CDR2 sequences are ENHRY and SYGVKD. CDR3 region: CVIRAGEADTQYF. The DNA of the CDR3 is TGTGTCATCAGGGCAGGGGAGGCAGATACGCAGTATTTT.

Remarks on this clonotype: A junction boundary mismatches the germline segment, possibly from a read error. The rearrangement uses TRBV2 and TRBJ2-6; 7 positions agree with TRBD2. The CDR3 has 17 residues. CDR1 and CDR2 (germline): SNHLY, FYNNEI. CDR3 nucleotide sequence: TGTGTCAGCAGTGAATCGACCGCGGGGGTTGGGGCCAACGTCCTGACTTTC. This encodes CVSSESTAGVGANVLTF.